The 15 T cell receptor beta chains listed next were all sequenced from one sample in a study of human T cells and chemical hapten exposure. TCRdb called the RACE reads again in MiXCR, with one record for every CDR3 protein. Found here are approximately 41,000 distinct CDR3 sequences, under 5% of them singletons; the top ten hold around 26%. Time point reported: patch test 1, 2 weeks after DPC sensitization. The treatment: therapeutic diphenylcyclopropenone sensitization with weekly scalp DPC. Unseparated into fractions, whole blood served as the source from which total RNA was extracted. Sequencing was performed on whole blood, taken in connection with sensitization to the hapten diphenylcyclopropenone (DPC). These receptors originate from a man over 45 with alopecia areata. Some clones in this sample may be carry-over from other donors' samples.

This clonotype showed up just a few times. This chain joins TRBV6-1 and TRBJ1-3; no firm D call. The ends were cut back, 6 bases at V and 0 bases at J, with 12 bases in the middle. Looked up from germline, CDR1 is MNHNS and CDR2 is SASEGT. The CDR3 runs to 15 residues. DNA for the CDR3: TGTGCCAGCAGCCCCCAGGTGAACTCTGGAAACACCATATATTTT. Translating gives CASSPQVNSGNTIYF.

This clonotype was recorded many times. CDR3 coding DNA: TGTGCCGTCACAGGGGACTTTGATTCACCCCTCCACTTT. It encodes CAVTGDFDSPLHF. This chain connects TRBV12-3 or TRBV12-4 to TRBJ1-6; 7 bases map to TRBD1. The V segment lost 11 bases and the J segment 8 bases; nucleotides outside the gene matches: 9. This CDR3 is 13 amino acids long.

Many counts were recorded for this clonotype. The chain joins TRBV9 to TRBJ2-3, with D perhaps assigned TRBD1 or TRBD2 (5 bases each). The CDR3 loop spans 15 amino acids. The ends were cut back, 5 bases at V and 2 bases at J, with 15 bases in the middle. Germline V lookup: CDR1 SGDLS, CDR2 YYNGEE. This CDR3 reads CASSGDGGYTDTQYF. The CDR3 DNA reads TGTGCCAGCAGTGGGGACGGAGGTTACACAGATACGCAGTATTTT.

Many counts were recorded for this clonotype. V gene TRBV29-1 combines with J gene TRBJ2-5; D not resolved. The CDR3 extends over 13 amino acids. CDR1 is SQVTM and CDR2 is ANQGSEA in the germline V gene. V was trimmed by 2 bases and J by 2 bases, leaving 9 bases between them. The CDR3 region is CSVERPAQETQYF. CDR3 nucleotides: TGCAGCGTTGAAAGGCCAGCACAAGAGACCCAGTACTTC.

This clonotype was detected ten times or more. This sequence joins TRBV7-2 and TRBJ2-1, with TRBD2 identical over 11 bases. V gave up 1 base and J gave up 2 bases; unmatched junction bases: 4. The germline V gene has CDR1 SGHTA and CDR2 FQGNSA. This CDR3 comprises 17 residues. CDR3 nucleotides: TGTGCCAGCAGCTTAGTCGGGACTAGCGGAACCTACAATGAGCAGTTCTTC. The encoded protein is CASSLVGTSGTYNEQFF.

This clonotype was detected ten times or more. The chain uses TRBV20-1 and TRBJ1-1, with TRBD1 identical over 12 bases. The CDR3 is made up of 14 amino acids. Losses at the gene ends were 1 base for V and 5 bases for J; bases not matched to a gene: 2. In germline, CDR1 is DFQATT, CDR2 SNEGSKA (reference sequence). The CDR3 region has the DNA TGCAGTGCTAGAGGGGGACAGGGGGCTACTGAAGCTTTCTTT. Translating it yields CSARGGQGATEAFF.

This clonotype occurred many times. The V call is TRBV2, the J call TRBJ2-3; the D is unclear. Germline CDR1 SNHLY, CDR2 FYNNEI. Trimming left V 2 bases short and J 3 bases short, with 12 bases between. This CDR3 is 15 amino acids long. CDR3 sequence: CASSESRQPTDTQYF. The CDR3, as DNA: TGTGCCAGCAGTGAATCCCGGCAGCCTACAGATACGCAGTATTTT.

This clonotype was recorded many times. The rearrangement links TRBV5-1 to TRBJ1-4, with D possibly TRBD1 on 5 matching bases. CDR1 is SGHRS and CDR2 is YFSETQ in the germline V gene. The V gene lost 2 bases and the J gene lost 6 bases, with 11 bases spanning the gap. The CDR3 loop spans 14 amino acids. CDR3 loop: CASSLWGQDEKLFF. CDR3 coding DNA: TGCGCCAGCAGCTTATGGGGCCAGGATGAAAAACTGTTTTTT. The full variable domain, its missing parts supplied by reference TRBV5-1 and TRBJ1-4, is KAGVTQTPRYLIKTRGQQVTLSCSPISGHRSVSWYQQTPGQGLQFLFEYFSETQRNKGNFPGRFSGRQFSNSRSEMNVSTLELGDSALYLCASSLWGQDEKLFFGSGTQLSVL.

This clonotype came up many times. CDR3 nucleotide sequence: TGCAGTGCGGTAGCGGGAGGATGGGCAGATACGCAGTATTTT. The encoded protein is CSAVAGGWADTQYF. The rearrangement joins TRBV20-1 to TRBJ2-3; 10 bases fit TRBD2. Germline CDR1 reads DFQATT; CDR2 reads SNEGSKA (reference sequence). CDR3 length: 14 amino acids. V trimming: 6 bases; J trimming: 4 bases; junction bases outside the gene matches: 7.

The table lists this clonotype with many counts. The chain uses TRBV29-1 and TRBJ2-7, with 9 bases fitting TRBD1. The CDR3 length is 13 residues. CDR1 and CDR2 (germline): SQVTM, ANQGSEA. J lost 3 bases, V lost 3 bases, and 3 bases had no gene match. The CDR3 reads CSVEGTGLYEQYF. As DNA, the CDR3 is TGCAGCGTTGAGGGGACAGGGCTCTACGAGCAGTACTTC.

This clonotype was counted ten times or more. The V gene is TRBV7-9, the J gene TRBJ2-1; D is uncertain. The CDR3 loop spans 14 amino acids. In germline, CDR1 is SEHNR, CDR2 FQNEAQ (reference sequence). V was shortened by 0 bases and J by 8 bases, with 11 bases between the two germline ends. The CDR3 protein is CASSLAQAIDEQFF. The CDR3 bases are TGTGCCAGCAGCTTAGCGCAGGCGATCGATGAGCAGTTCTTC.

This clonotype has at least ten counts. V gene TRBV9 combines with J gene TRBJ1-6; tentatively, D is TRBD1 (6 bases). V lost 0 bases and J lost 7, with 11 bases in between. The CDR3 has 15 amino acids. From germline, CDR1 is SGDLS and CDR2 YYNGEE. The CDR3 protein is CASSVGGAENSPLHF. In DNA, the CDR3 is TGTGCCAGCAGCGTAGGGGGGGCGGAGAATTCACCCCTCCACTTT.

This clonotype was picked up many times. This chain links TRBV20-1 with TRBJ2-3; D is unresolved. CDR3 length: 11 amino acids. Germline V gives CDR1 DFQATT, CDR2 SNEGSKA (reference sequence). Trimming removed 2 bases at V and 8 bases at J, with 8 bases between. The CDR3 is CSARFGVTQYF. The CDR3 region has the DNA TGCAGTGCTAGATTTGGGGTTACGCAGTATTTT.

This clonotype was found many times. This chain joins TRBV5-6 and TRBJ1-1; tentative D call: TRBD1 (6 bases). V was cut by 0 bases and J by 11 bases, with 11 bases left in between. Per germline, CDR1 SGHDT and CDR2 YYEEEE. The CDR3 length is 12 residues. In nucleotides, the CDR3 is TGTGCCAGCAGCTTGGATCGGGGGGCGGCTTTCTTT. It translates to CASSLDRGAAFF.

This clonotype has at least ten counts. The CDR3 DNA follows: TGTGCCAGCAGCTCCACCCCTCGTTGGACAGGGGGAATGGAGGAGACCCAGTACTTC. Protein sequence: CASSSTPRWTGGMEETQYF. The chain recombines TRBV11-2 with TRBJ2-5; 10 positions match TRBD1. The CDR3 contains 19 residues. V gave up 4 bases and J gave up 5 bases; unmatched junction bases: 19. The germline CDR1 and CDR2 sequences are SGHAT and FQNNGV.